The source of this T cell receptor beta chain is a study of blood T cell repertoires in COVID-19 (dated by TCRdb to about 2020). Broadly, across the study: Samples covering the acute and convalescent phases of COVID-19 were provided by collaborators in the United States, Italy and Spain. The samples were drawn from the first 160 participants of the ongoing ImmuneRACE study and from some 1,300 subjects provided by 6 global collaborators. The prospective study material was composed of cDNA or gDNA derived from T cells, B-cell-depleted T cells, or PBMCs. HLA class I and class II types, where available, came from metadata supplied by the sample provider rather than from assay-based typing. The repertoires were released in a freely available public database intended as a resource for research on the immune response to SARS-CoV-2. Nearly every sample came with metadata listing a de-identified subject ID, COVID-19 status, age in years and sex. Deeply sampled blood TCRbeta repertoires from subjects exposed to, actively infected with, or recovered from COVID-19 were included in the dataset.

At one collaborating source in Seattle, patients were enrolled during active infection and were followed longitudinally through the course of disease. Each collaborating institution followed its own protocols to collect whole blood in K2EDTA tubes. For TCRbeta analysis, collaborator samples were shipped as frozen whole blood, as isolated PBMCs, or as DNA extracted from either sample type. General findings and caveats noted by the study authors: How much clinical and demographic metadata was included differed by source and by participant, and the metadata was provided uncurated.

TCRbeta CDR3 regions were amplified from genomic DNA using the immunoSEQ Assay, a bias-controlled multiplex PCR. The source study handled its data this way. Nucleated cell counts per sample were estimated from amplification of reference gene primers within the assay. To quantify the absolute abundance of each unique TCRbeta CDR3 rearrangement, sequence reads were collapsed and filtered. For each sample, productive Simpson clonality was calculated as the square root of Simpson's diversity index across productive rearrangements. Drawn from immuneACCESS, this table holds only the in-frame rearrangements with V and J called that TCRdb kept. Clones are partly lost; checked studies trace under half to an unresolved V gene and leave the rest unexplained. V and J calls and clone size are given by that table; D and trimming were obtained from the DNA. For this sample there are 250,000 to 350,000 clones; over 75% appear just once. Roughly 7% of the sample is held by the ten biggest clonotypes.

As for this clone: The target of this receptor is not known. No much larger clone is present one base from it, and per-base qualities are unavailable.

The CDR3, cysteine through phenylalanine, is 11 amino acids long. Only CDR3 DNA remains: 33 bases, in frame from the first base. V sheds 7 bases and J sheds 7 bases, leaving 8 bases between their ends. The germline V gene (reference sequence) gives CDR1 as MNHNY and CDR2 as SVGAGI. The source of this sequence is a woman aged 30 to 39 with COVID-19, enrolled during active disease. The rearranged chain carries TRBV6-6 and TRBJ2-1; confidence is insufficient to name the D gene. Source material: peripheral blood. The nucleotide sequence reads as follows: TGTGCCAGCACCTCTAGTAATGAGCAGTTCTTC. Protein translation: CASTSSNEQFF.